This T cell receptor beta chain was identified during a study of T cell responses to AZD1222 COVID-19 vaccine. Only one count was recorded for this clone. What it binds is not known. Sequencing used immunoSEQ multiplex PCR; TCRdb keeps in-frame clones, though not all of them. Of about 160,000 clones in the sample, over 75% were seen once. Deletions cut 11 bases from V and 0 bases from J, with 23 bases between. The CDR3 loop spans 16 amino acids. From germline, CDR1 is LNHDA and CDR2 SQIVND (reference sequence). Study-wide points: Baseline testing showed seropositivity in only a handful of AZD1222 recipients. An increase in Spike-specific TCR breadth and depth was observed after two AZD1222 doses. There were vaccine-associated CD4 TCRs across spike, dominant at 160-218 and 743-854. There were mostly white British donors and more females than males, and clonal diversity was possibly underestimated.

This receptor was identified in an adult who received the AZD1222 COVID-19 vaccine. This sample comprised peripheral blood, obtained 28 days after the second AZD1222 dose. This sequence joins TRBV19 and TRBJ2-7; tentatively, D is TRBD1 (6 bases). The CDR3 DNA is TGTGCCGGAAGACGGGACACCGATCATTTCTCCTACGAGCAGTACTTC. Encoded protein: CAGRRDTDHFSYEQYF. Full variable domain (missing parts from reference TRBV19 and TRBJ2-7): DGGITQSPKYLFRKEGQNVTLSCEQNLNHDAMYWYRQDPGQGLRLIYYSQIVNDFQKGDIAEGYSVSREKKESFPLTVTSAQKNPTAFYLCAGRRDTDHFSYEQYFGPGTRLTVT.